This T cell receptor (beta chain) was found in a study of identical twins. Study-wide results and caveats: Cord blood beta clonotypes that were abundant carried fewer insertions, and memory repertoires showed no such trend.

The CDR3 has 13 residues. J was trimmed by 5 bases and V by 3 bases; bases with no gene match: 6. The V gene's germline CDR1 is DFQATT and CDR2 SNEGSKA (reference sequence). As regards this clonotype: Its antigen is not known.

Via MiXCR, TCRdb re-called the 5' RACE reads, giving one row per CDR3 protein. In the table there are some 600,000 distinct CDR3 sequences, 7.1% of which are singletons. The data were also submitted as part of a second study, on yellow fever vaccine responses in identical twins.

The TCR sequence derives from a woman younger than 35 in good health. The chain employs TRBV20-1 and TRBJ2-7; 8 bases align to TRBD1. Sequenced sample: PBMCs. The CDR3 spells CSASRQGRNEQYF. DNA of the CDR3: TGCAGTGCTAGTAGACAGGGGAGGAACGAGCAGTACTTC.